This is a list of T cell receptor beta chains from one sample in a study of blood T cell repertoires in COVID-19. Sequenced by immunoSEQ multiplex PCR; TCRdb stores in-frame clones only, minus some. The table shows under 95,000 clones, with 65% to 80% occurring only once. Sequenced material: peripheral blood. The receptors stem from an older man with acute or convalescent COVID-19. Each CDR3 is given with its conserved first and last residue. The order of the fields is clone size, J gene, D gene, V gene, CDR3 protein, CDR3 DNA. A D gene is named only where the DNA matches it firmly. The size entry is marked missing in some rows and otherwise reads once, few, many or a size class.

clone_size: few; j_call: TRBJ1-1; d_call: TRBD1; v_call: TRBV7-9; cdr3_aa: CASSLRGLGTEAFF; cdr3_nt: TGTGCCAGCAGCTTAAGGGGGCTGGGGACTGAAGCTTTCTTT
clone_size: .; j_call: TRBJ1-1; d_call: .; v_call: TRBV18; cdr3_aa: CASSPGPGNTEAFF; cdr3_nt: TGTGCCAGCTCACCAGGTCCAGGGAACACTGAAGCTTTCTTT
clone_size: .; j_call: TRBJ1-1; d_call: TRBD1; v_call: TRBV19; cdr3_aa: CASSSGQGWTEAFF; cdr3_nt: TGTGCCAGTAGTTCGGGACAGGGGTGGACTGAAGCTTTCTTT
clone_size: .; j_call: TRBJ2-5; d_call: TRBD2; v_call: TRBV7-9; cdr3_aa: CASSLRPTGTSLSSTQYF; cdr3_nt: TGTGCCAGCAGCCTGAGACCGACGGGGACTAGCCTGTCAAGTACCCAGTACTTC
clone_size: .; j_call: TRBJ1-6; d_call: .; v_call: TRBV10-3; cdr3_aa: CAISVDSSYNSPLHF; cdr3_nt: TGTGCCATCAGCGTAGACAGCTCCTATAATTCACCCCTCCACTTT
clone_size: .; j_call: TRBJ1-6; d_call: .; v_call: TRBV7-9; cdr3_aa: CASSFPGRSPLHF; cdr3_nt: TGTGCCAGCAGCTTCCCAGGGCGGTCACCCCTCCACTTT
clone_size: .; j_call: TRBJ2-7; d_call: TRBD1; v_call: TRBV24-1; cdr3_aa: CAPSVATGDPEQYF; cdr3_nt: TGTGCCCCCTCGGTAGCGACAGGGGATCCCGAGCAGTACTTC
clone_size: .; j_call: TRBJ2-5; d_call: TRBD1; v_call: TRBV19; cdr3_aa: CASSRRQGTQYF; cdr3_nt: TGTGCCAGTAGTAGAAGACAGGGGACCCAGTACTTC
clone_size: .; j_call: TRBJ2-7; d_call: .; v_call: TRBV3-1/TRBV3-2; cdr3_aa: CASSQAPGQTYEQYF; cdr3_nt: TGTGCCAGCAGCCAAGCCCCTGGACAGACCTACGAGCAGTACTTC
clone_size: .; j_call: TRBJ2-1; d_call: TRBD1; v_call: TRBV11-2; cdr3_aa: CASSLVSGQGLRRQFF; cdr3_nt: TGTGCCAGCAGCTTAGTAAGTGGACAGGGGTTAAGACGGCAGTTCTTC
clone_size: .; j_call: TRBJ1-5; d_call: TRBD1; v_call: TRBV6-1; cdr3_aa: CASSERQGNQPQHF; cdr3_nt: TGTGCCAGCAGTGAACGACAGGGAAATCAGCCCCAGCATTTT
clone_size: once; j_call: TRBJ1-5; d_call: TRBD1; v_call: TRBV19; cdr3_aa: CASSTRGDSNQPQHF; cdr3_nt: TGTGCCAGTAGTACCAGGGGGGATAGCAATCAGCCCCAGCATTTT
clone_size: .; j_call: TRBJ1-4; d_call: TRBD1; v_call: TRBV9; cdr3_aa: CASSAGPGGENEKLFF; cdr3_nt: TGTGCCAGCAGCGCAGGCCCAGGGGGCGAGAATGAAAAACTGTTTTTT
clone_size: .; j_call: TRBJ2-5; d_call: TRBD1; v_call: TRBV4-1; cdr3_aa: CASSQTRQGEGQETQYF; cdr3_nt: TGCGCCAGCAGCCAGACCCGACAGGGAGAAGGCCAAGAGACCCAGTACTTC
clone_size: once; j_call: TRBJ1-3; d_call: .; v_call: TRBV28; cdr3_aa: CASSLMQGGNTIYF; cdr3_nt: TGTGCCAGCAGTTTGATGCAGGGAGGAAACACCATATATTTT
clone_size: .; j_call: TRBJ1-5; d_call: TRBD1; v_call: TRBV27; cdr3_aa: CASSLYEGANQPQHF; cdr3_nt: TGTGCCAGCAGTTTATACGAGGGGGCGAATCAGCCCCAGCATTTT
clone_size: .; j_call: TRBJ2-2; d_call: TRBD2; v_call: TRBV11-2; cdr3_aa: CASSRLAGGTGELFF; cdr3_nt: TGTGCCAGCAGCCGACTAGCGGGAGGTACCGGGGAGCTGTTTTTT
clone_size: .; j_call: TRBJ2-2; d_call: .; v_call: TRBV11-2; cdr3_aa: CASSLGRVANTGELFF; cdr3_nt: TGTGCCAGCAGCTTAGGCCGAGTCGCGAACACCGGGGAGCTGTTTTTT
clone_size: .; j_call: TRBJ1-3; d_call: .; v_call: TRBV5-6; cdr3_aa: CASSLGGTRGNTIYF; cdr3_nt: TGTGCCAGCAGCTTGGGAGGCACGAGAGGAAACACCATATATTTT
clone_size: few; j_call: TRBJ1-5; d_call: .; v_call: TRBV18; cdr3_aa: CASSPGPVGVHQPQHF; cdr3_nt: TGTGCCAGCTCACCAGGGCCAGTCGGTGTCCATCAGCCCCAGCATTTT
clone_size: once; j_call: TRBJ1-4; d_call: .; v_call: TRBV19; cdr3_aa: CAKTRGEKLFF; cdr3_nt: TGTGCCAAAACACGGGGGGAAAAACTGTTTTTT
clone_size: .; j_call: TRBJ2-1; d_call: TRBD1; v_call: TRBV5-1; cdr3_aa: CASSKGAVNEQFF; cdr3_nt: TGCGCCAGCAGCAAGGGGGCGGTCAATGAGCAGTTCTTC
clone_size: .; j_call: TRBJ2-2; d_call: .; v_call: TRBV10-1; cdr3_aa: CASRQSPGAGELFF; cdr3_nt: TGCGCCAGCAGACAATCCCCAGGGGCCGGGGAGCTGTTTTTT
clone_size: .; j_call: TRBJ2-1; d_call: TRBD2; v_call: TRBV3-1/TRBV3-2; cdr3_aa: CASSPGTSANEQFF; cdr3_nt: TGTGCCAGCAGCCCCGGGACTAGCGCCAATGAGCAGTTCTTC
clone_size: .; j_call: TRBJ2-6; d_call: .; v_call: TRBV7-9; cdr3_aa: CASSHSGANVLTF; cdr3_nt: TGTGCCAGCAGCCACTCTGGGGCCAACGTCCTGACTTTC